The 22 T cell receptor beta chains below come from one sample, sequenced in a study of T-cell memory formation after mild COVID-19. TCRdb reanalysed the 5' RACE reads using MiXCR and keeps one entry per CDR3 protein. The sample lists hundreds of thousands of distinct CDR3 sequences, around 15% occurring once. The sequencing sample was made of PBMCs or a T cell subset sorted from them (not recorded which). Receptor source: a young man who had mild COVID-19 (a few samples of this study predate the infection). Cell type and time point are not known.

The V gene is TRBV24-1, the J gene TRBJ1-5; unclear D gene. The V end was cut by 4 bases, the J end by 7 bases, with 7 bases between. Germline loops: CDR1 KGHDR, CDR2 SFDVKD. The CDR3 length is 12 residues. The DNA of the CDR3 is TGTGCCACCAGTGAACGGAGCCAGCCCCAGCATTTT. This translates into CATSERSQPQHF.

The V call is TRBV29-1, the J call TRBJ2-2; D is unresolved. CDR1 SQVTM and CDR2 ANQGSEA come from the germline V gene. Trimming shortened V by 6 bases and J by 2 bases, and 16 bases separated the two germline ends. The CDR3 runs 15 residues. The CDR3: CSVSRPGPNTGELFF. The DNA of the CDR3 is TGCAGCGTCTCACGGCCAGGACCAAACACCGGGGAGCTGTTTTTT.

The chain uses TRBV7-4 and TRBJ2-7; no firm D call. Germline V gives CDR1 SGHVT, CDR2 SQSDAQ. Trimming removed 3 bases at V and 5 bases at J, with 11 bases between. This CDR3 spans 13 amino acids. CDR3 protein: CASSFWQAHEQYV. DNA for the CDR3: TGTGCCAGCAGCTTTTGGCAGGCCCACGAGCAGTACGTC.

V is TRBV5-1 and J is TRBJ2-1; D is perhaps TRBD2 (5 bases). CDR1 and CDR2 (germline): SGHRS, YFSETQ. The ends were cut back, 6 bases at V and 3 bases at J, with 13 bases in the middle. The CDR3 length is 14 residues. DNA of the CDR3: TGCGCCAGCACAGCCACTAGTCGCTACAATGAGCAGTTCTTC. It specifies CASTATSRYNEQFF.

This clonotype was counted a few times. The chain links TRBV2 to TRBJ1-6, with TRBD1 matching over 7 bases. The CDR3 is made up of 14 amino acids. The V and J ends lost 6 bases and 6 bases, in that order; junction bases with no gene match: 5. Germline CDR1 reads SNHLY; CDR2 reads FYNNEI. CDR3 nucleotide sequence: TGTGCCAGCAGGGGGGACAGCGGTAATTCACCCCTCCACTTT. It is translated as CASRGDSGNSPLHF.

This clonotype was counted only a few times. This rearrangement joins TRBV18 to TRBJ1-2; a possible D gene is TRBD1 (5 bases). The CDR3 has 15 amino acids. V lost 5 bases to trimming and J lost 8 bases, with 21 bases between them. In germline, CDR1 is KGHSH, CDR2 LQKENI. This CDR3 reads CASSTYRDRLGGYTF. Written as DNA, the CDR3 is TGTGCCAGCTCAACTTACCGGGACCGACTAGGGGGCTACACCTTC.

There are a few counts of this clonotype. The gene calls are TRBV2 and TRBJ1-4; 9 positions match TRBD1. The CDR3 length is 14 residues. The junction had 4 bases not matched to a gene; V was cut back by 7 bases and J by 4 bases. Germline lookup yields CDR1 SNHLY and CDR2 FYNNEI. CDR3 DNA: TGTGCCAGCAATAGACAGGGGGATAATGAAAAACTGTTTTTT. Amino acid sequence: CASNRQGDNEKLFF.

The chain carries TRBV10-3 and TRBJ1-5; tentative D call: TRBD1 (5 bases). The V and J ends lost 2 bases and 0 bases respectively, with 8 bases between them. There are 15 residues in the CDR3. Germline V lookup: CDR1 ENHRY, CDR2 SYGVKD. DNA of the CDR3: TGTGCCATCAGTGAGGTGGGGGGTAGCAATCAGCCCCAGCATTTT. It codes for CAISEVGGSNQPQHF.

This clonotype was observed a few times. This chain uses TRBV7-2 with TRBJ1-2; 10 bases align to TRBD1. Germline loops: CDR1 SGHTA, CDR2 FQGNSA. The CDR3 is made up of 14 amino acids. V dropped 8 bases and J dropped 8; count of bases not matched to a gene: 11. The DNA of the CDR3 is TGTGCCAGCGGCGCGGGGGACAGGGGCTACGGCTACACCTTC. This sequence encodes CASGAGDRGYGYTF.

This clonotype was detected a few times. This chain connects TRBV5-1 to TRBJ2-3; D uncertain. Trimming removed 2 bases at V and 4 bases at J, with 20 bases between. This CDR3 contains 17 residues. Germline CDR1 reads SGHRS; CDR2 reads YFSETQ. CDR3 nucleotide sequence: TGCGCCAGCAGCTTAGCCCGTAGTGCTAATCCACCAGATACGCAGTATTTT. Translating it yields CASSLARSANPPDTQYF.

Points on this clonotype: Given a much more abundant clone one base away, this may be a read error. The chain couples TRBV4-3 to TRBJ2-7, with D uncertain. Germline-derived CDR1 and CDR2 are LGHNA and YSLEER. This CDR3 region has 15 residues. Trimming took off 1 base at V and 3 bases at J, with 13 bases between the two ends. The CDR3 sequence is CASSQAPSGGYEQYF. CDR3 in DNA: TGCGCCAGCAGCCAAGCCCCCTCGGGTGGCTACGAGCAGTACTTC.

This clonotype was picked up a small number of times. CDR3 region: CASGRTGSGNTIYF. CDR3 coding DNA: TGTGCCAGCGGACGGACAGGGTCTGGAAACACCATATATTTT. The chain couples TRBV7-9 to TRBJ1-3, with TRBD1 matching 8 bases. After removal of 8 bases from V and 1 base from J, the junction contained 4 bases not matched to a gene. Per germline, CDR1 SEHNR and CDR2 FQNEAQ (reference sequence). The CDR3 totals 14 residues.

In the case of this clonotype: A read error may explain this, as a much larger clone is one base away. Since the CDR3 does not end with the conserved phenylalanine or tryptophan, this likely comes from a read error. This chain joins TRBV7-8 and TRBJ2-1; TRBD1 matches at 10 bases. Per germline, CDR1 SGHVS and CDR2 FQNEAQ. The CDR3 spans 15 residues. V lost 2 bases, J lost 4 bases, and 2 bases stayed unmatched. The CDR3 is CASSLSGQGYNEQFL. Here the CDR3 DNA reads TGTGCCAGCAGCTTATCGGGACAGGGGTACAATGAGCAGTTCTTA.

This clonotype was seen only a few times. This rearrangement joins TRBV24-1 to TRBJ1-5; 7 bases are a match to TRBD1. CDR1 and CDR2 (germline): KGHDR, SFDVKD. CDR3 length equals 15 residues. The V segment lost 10 bases and the J segment 3 bases; nucleotides outside the gene matches: 11. The CDR3 DNA follows: TGTGCCACTAGTTCGGCAGGGGGTAACAATCAGCCCCAGCATTTT. Amino acids: CATSSAGGNNQPQHF.

The table lists this clonotype with a few counts. The chain carries TRBV7-8 and TRBJ1-5; no clear D. The ends were cut back, 5 bases at V and 0 bases at J, with 11 bases in the middle. This CDR3 region has 15 residues. The germline V gene has CDR1 SGHVS and CDR2 FQNEAQ. The CDR3 DNA reads as TGTGCCAGCAGCCCCCCGGGCTTTAGCAATCAGCCCCAGCATTTT. As protein: CASSPPGFSNQPQHF. Full variable domain (remainder filled in from reference TRBV7-8 and TRBJ1-5): GAGVSQSPRYKVAKRGQDVALRCDPISGHVSLFWYQQALGQGPEFLTYFQNEAQLDKSGLPSDRFFAERPEGSVSTLKIQRTQQEDSAVYLCASSPPGFSNQPQHFGDGTRLSIL.

The chain is built from TRBV11-2 and TRBJ1-3; D gene uncertain. The CDR3 covers 12 residues. Deletions cut 5 bases from V and 8 bases from J, with 10 bases between. Germline V gene data show CDR1 as SGHAT and CDR2 as FQNNGV. As DNA, the CDR3 is TGTGCCAGCAGCCCATGGGCTGACACCATATATTTT. Protein sequence: CASSPWADTIYF.

This chain joins TRBV11-2 and TRBJ1-2; D possibly corresponds to TRBD1 (5 bases). Germline lookup yields CDR1 SGHAT and CDR2 FQNNGV. V was shortened by 5 bases and J by 4 bases, with 20 bases between the two germline ends. This CDR3 is built from 16 residues. Here the CDR3 DNA reads TGTGCCAGCAGCCCTAGAAGGGGCCTATCTCCCTATGGCTACACCTTC. Protein: CASSPRRGLSPYGYTF.

This clonotype was seen a few times. A much larger clone lies a single base off, so this may be a read error. The chain recombines TRBV7-2 with TRBJ2-1; D is undetermined. CDR3 length equals 13 residues. Germline V gene sequence: CDR1 SGHTA, CDR2 FQGNSA. Trimming removed 5 bases at V and 8 bases at J, with 13 bases between. CDR3 sequence: CASSPSHVHEQFF. As DNA, the CDR3 is TGTGCCAGCAGCCCGTCGCACGTCCATGAGCAGTTCTTC.

Only one count was recorded for this clonotype. This sequence joins TRBV20-1 and TRBJ2-5; D is perhaps TRBD2 (7 bases). The V gene's germline CDR1 is DFQATT and CDR2 SNEGSKA (reference sequence). The CDR3 consists of 13 residues. The V and J ends lost 6 bases and 5 bases respectively, with 16 bases between them. For the CDR3, the DNA is TGCAGTGCCCTCCCGGGGGGCTGGGAGACCCAGTACTTC. As protein: CSALPGGWETQYF.

This clonotype has more than one count but fewer than ten. The chain has TRBV20-1 and TRBJ2-1; 13 nucleotides match TRBD2. This CDR3 spans 16 amino acids. Losses at the gene ends were 5 bases for V and 0 bases for J; bases not matched to a gene: 4. CDR1 DFQATT and CDR2 SNEGSKA come from the germline V gene (reference sequence). The CDR3 sequence: CSAPTSGGSSYNEQFF. The CDR3 coding sequence is TGCAGTGCTCCGACTAGCGGGGGGAGCTCCTACAATGAGCAGTTCTTC.

The chain joins TRBV7-3 to TRBJ2-7; D is possibly TRBD1 or TRBD2 (5 bases each). This CDR3 has 14 residues. Trimming removed 3 bases from V and 0 bases from J, with 9 bases in between. Per the germline V gene, CDR1 is SGHTA and CDR2 is FQGTGA. The CDR3, as DNA: TGTGCCAGCAGCTTCTTCGGGGCCTCCTACGAGCAGTACTTC. Translation: CASSFFGASYEQYF.

Only a few counts were recorded for this clonotype. V usage is TRBV7-3 and J usage is TRBJ2-6; D not resolved. Germline CDR1 reads SGHTA; CDR2 reads FQGTGA. The CDR3 has 14 amino acids. V lost 0 bases, J lost 0 bases, and 0 bases lay in between. The chain's CDR3 is CASSLTSGANVLTF. The CDR3 bases are TGTGCCAGCAGCTTAACCTCTGGGGCCAACGTCCTGACTTTC.